This entry lists 8 T cell receptor beta chains sequenced from one sample in a study of CD8 T cells in ankylosing spondylitis. Points from the study as a whole: Characteristic of ankylosing spondylitis blood, it appeared, was a TCR beta motif comprising about eight highly homologous variants.

TCRdb reprocessed the 5' RACE reads with MiXCR, giving one entry per CDR3 protein. The table lists about 220,000 distinct CDR3 sequences, 6% to 8% of them singletons. Which antigens these TCRs recognize remains unknown. Specimen: blood, either unsorted or a sorted T cell fraction (not recorded which). The source is a male donor with ankylosing spondylitis.

The sample holds many counts of this clonotype. The chain joins TRBV5-1 to TRBJ1-1; TRBD1 matches at 7 bases. This CDR3 has 15 amino acids. The germline V gene has CDR1 SGHRS and CDR2 YFSETQ. Trimming removed 5 bases from V and 1 base from J; junction bases left unmatched: 8. The CDR3 nucleotides read TGCGCCAGCAGAATCAGGGGGGACAAGAACACTGAAGCTTTCTTT. As protein: CASRIRGDKNTEAFF.

This clonotype showed up many times. The V call is TRBV6-5, the J call TRBJ2-4; 7 nucleotides align to TRBD2. This CDR3 is 13 amino acids long. V lost 3 bases and J lost 10; bases outside the gene matches: 6. The germline V gene has CDR1 MNHEY and CDR2 SVGAGI. Here the CDR3 DNA reads TGTGCCAGCAGTTATAATCGGGGAGGGATTCAGTACTTC. Its translation is CASSYNRGGIQYF.

Many counts were recorded for this clonotype. The chain has TRBV7-9 and TRBJ2-1; D not resolved. The CDR3 contains 13 residues. Per the germline V gene, CDR1 is SEHNR and CDR2 is FQNEAQ (reference sequence). V lost 1 base to trimming and J lost 8 bases, with 9 bases between them. The CDR3 sequence: CASSLVGLDEQFF. In nucleotides, the CDR3 is TGTGCCAGCAGCTTAGTGGGCCTCGATGAGCAGTTCTTC.

The genes are TRBV15 and TRBJ2-6, with D uncertain. The length of the CDR3 is 15 residues. V shed 5 bases and J shed 1 base, with 9 bases lying between them. Germline V lookup: CDR1 LNHNV, CDR2 YYDKDF (reference sequence). This CDR3 is CATSPVGSGANVLTF. The CDR3 DNA reads TGTGCCACCAGCCCCGTAGGATCTGGGGCCAACGTCCTGACTTTC.

This clonotype appeared many times. This chain connects TRBV29-1 to TRBJ2-7; 15 nucleotides line up with TRBD2. The CDR3 covers 16 residues. The ends lost 6 bases at V and 0 bases at J; junction bases unmatched: 6. Germline-derived CDR1 and CDR2 are SQVTM and ANQGSEA. Here the CDR3 reads CSVTGTSGRTSYEQYF. DNA for the CDR3: TGCAGCGTAACCGGGACTAGCGGGAGGACCTCCTACGAGCAGTACTTC.

This clonotype has at least ten counts. The V gene is TRBV7-9, the J gene TRBJ1-1, with no clear D. This CDR3 is built from 16 residues. V shed 1 base and J shed 0 bases, with 12 bases lying between them. CDR1 is SEHNR, CDR2 FQNEAQ, per germline (reference sequence). CDR3 loop: CASSLEGRYMNTEAFF. The CDR3 DNA reads TGTGCCAGCAGCTTAGAAGGACGGTACATGAACACTGAAGCTTTCTTT.

This clonotype showed up many times. The chain carries TRBV12-3 or TRBV12-4 and TRBJ2-7; TRBD1 matches at 8 bases. This CDR3 spans 12 amino acids. The trim removed 6 bases at V and 5 bases at J, leaving 3 bases unmatched. The DNA of the CDR3 is TGTGCCAGCAGCTTGGACAGGGACGAGCAGTACTTC. Its protein is CASSLDRDEQYF.

This clonotype was observed many times. The chain recombines TRBV20-1 with TRBJ1-1, with a tentative D call TRBD1 (6 bases). From germline, CDR1 is DFQATT and CDR2 SNEGSKA (reference sequence). The CDR3 is 14 amino acids. CDR3 nucleotide sequence: TGCAGCCCAGGGGCGGGGGCCCTGAACACTGAAGCTTTCTTT. Translating gives CSPGAGALNTEAFF.